A selection of T cell receptor beta chains follows, all from one sample in a study of identical twins. TCRdb passed the 5' RACE reads through MiXCR, listing each CDR3 protein once. This sample has more than 1.5 million distinct CDR3 sequences, with about 32% found just once. Source material: cord blood. The receptors stem from a newborn girl in good health. The CDR3 runs from the conserved cysteine through the conserved F or W. Each record gives: D gene, V gene, J gene, clone size, CDR3 DNA, CDR3 protein. The D gene is left open where the match is weak. The size field is filled for only some rows; it gives once, few, many or a size class.

d_gene: TRBD1; v_gene: TRBV12-3/TRBV12-4; j_gene: TRBJ2-4; abundance: few; CDR3nt: TGTGCCAGCAGCCGACAGGGGAATCTAGCCAAAAACATTCAGTACTTC; CDR3aa: CASSRQGNLAKNIQYF
d_gene: TRBD1; v_gene: TRBV5-1; j_gene: TRBJ1-4; abundance: .; CDR3nt: TGCGCCAGCAGCACCGGGACAGGCAACGAAAAACTGTTTTTT; CDR3aa: CASSTGTGNEKLFF
d_gene: .; v_gene: TRBV11-2; j_gene: TRBJ2-1; abundance: .; CDR3nt: TGTGCCAGCAGGGGGATAGGGAAGAGCTCCTACAATGAGCAGTTCTTC; CDR3aa: CASRGIGKSSYNEQFF
d_gene: .; v_gene: TRBV10-3; j_gene: TRBJ2-5; abundance: few; CDR3nt: TGTGCCATCAGTGAGCGGCAGGGACAGTACTTC; CDR3aa: CAISERQGQYF
d_gene: .; v_gene: TRBV11-2; j_gene: TRBJ1-6; abundance: few; CDR3nt: TGTGCCAGCAGCTTATTGTCGGCCAGGGGAACTTCACCCCTCCACTTT; CDR3aa: CASSLLSARGTSPLHF
d_gene: TRBD1; v_gene: TRBV20-1; j_gene: TRBJ2-7; abundance: once; CDR3nt: TGCAGTGCTAGAGAACTGACAGGGGGCTACGAGCAGTACTTC; CDR3aa: CSARELTGGYEQYF
d_gene: TRBD2; v_gene: TRBV20-1; j_gene: TRBJ2-1; abundance: .; CDR3nt: TGCAGTGCTAGATCGCGGGGGGCGAACAATGAGCAGTTCTTC; CDR3aa: CSARSRGANNEQFF
d_gene: TRBD2; v_gene: TRBV12-3/TRBV12-4; j_gene: TRBJ2-7; abundance: few; CDR3nt: TGTGCCAGCAAGTCTAGCGGGGGGGCTTACGAGCAGTACTTC; CDR3aa: CASKSSGGAYEQYF
d_gene: .; v_gene: TRBV7-2; j_gene: TRBJ2-3; abundance: .; CDR3nt: TGTGCCAGCAGCTGGGACGGAGGGGGTAGCACAGATACGCAGTATTTT; CDR3aa: CASSWDGGGSTDTQYF
d_gene: TRBD1; v_gene: TRBV6-6; j_gene: TRBJ1-1; abundance: .; CDR3nt: TGTGCCGGCACCACACGTCAGGGGGCCGAGGGAGAAGCTTTCTTT; CDR3aa: CAGTTRQGAEGEAFF
d_gene: .; v_gene: TRBV6-5; j_gene: TRBJ2-6; abundance: many; CDR3nt: TGTGCCAGCAGTAGTGTCAGCTCTGGGGCCAACGTCCTGACTTTC; CDR3aa: CASSSVSSGANVLTF
d_gene: TRBD1; v_gene: TRBV7-6; j_gene: TRBJ1-2; abundance: .; CDR3nt: TGTGCCAGCAGCTTAGGATCAGGGGGAAACTATGGCTACACCTTC; CDR3aa: CASSLGSGGNYGYTF
d_gene: .; v_gene: TRBV3-1; j_gene: TRBJ1-6; abundance: .; CDR3nt: TGTGCCAGCAGCCAGGGGGCCATAGCGGATTCACCCCTCCACTTT; CDR3aa: CASSQGAIADSPLHF
d_gene: TRBD1; v_gene: TRBV4-1; j_gene: TRBJ1-1; abundance: once; CDR3nt: TGCGCCGGCAGCCAAGTTTGGACAGGGGTCAACACTGAAGCTTTCTTT; CDR3aa: CAGSQVWTGVNTEAFF
d_gene: .; v_gene: TRBV20-1; j_gene: TRBJ2-7; abundance: .; CDR3nt: TGCAGTGCTGGGAGGGGTTTCGGGACAGAGGCCCAGTACTTC; CDR3aa: CSAGRGFGTEAQYF
d_gene: TRBD1; v_gene: TRBV10-3; j_gene: TRBJ1-1; abundance: few; CDR3nt: TGTGCCATCAGTGAGAACAGGGGGCGGAACACTGAAGCTTTCTTT; CDR3aa: CAISENRGRNTEAFF
d_gene: .; v_gene: TRBV19; j_gene: TRBJ2-3; abundance: .; CDR3nt: TGTGCCAGTACTCCGGGACACGTTACAGATACGCAGTATTTT; CDR3aa: CASTPGHVTDTQYF
d_gene: .; v_gene: TRBV5-1; j_gene: TRBJ1-4; abundance: .; CDR3nt: TGCGCCAGCAACCCTGGCCTGGTATATGCTAATGAAAAACTGTTTTTT; CDR3aa: CASNPGLVYANEKLFF
d_gene: .; v_gene: TRBV12-3/TRBV12-4; j_gene: TRBJ2-1; abundance: many; CDR3nt: TGTGCCAGCAGTTTAGAGGCGCGGGCTAGCAGGTCACAGTTCTTC; CDR3aa: CASSLEARASRSQFF
d_gene: .; v_gene: TRBV20-1; j_gene: TRBJ1-5; abundance: few; CDR3nt: TGCAGTACACAAACAGGGACCAGCAATCAGCCCCAGCATTTT; CDR3aa: CSTQTGTSNQPQHF
d_gene: TRBD2; v_gene: TRBV5-1; j_gene: TRBJ2-1; abundance: few; CDR3nt: TGCGCCGGCAGCTTGGAACTACTAGCGGGGGGGCCTCTCAATGAGCAGTTCTTC; CDR3aa: CAGSLELLAGGPLNEQFF
d_gene: TRBD2; v_gene: TRBV12-3/TRBV12-4; j_gene: TRBJ2-5; abundance: .; CDR3nt: TGTGCCAGCAGGTCTAGCGGGAGGTTCCAAGAGACCCAGTACTTC; CDR3aa: CASRSSGRFQETQYF
d_gene: TRBD1; v_gene: TRBV25-1; j_gene: TRBJ1-6; abundance: .; CDR3nt: TGTGCCAGCTCGACCCTCACAGGGGTGAATTCACCCCTCCACTTT; CDR3aa: CASSTLTGVNSPLHF
d_gene: TRBD2; v_gene: TRBV12-3/TRBV12-4; j_gene: TRBJ2-7; abundance: once; CDR3nt: TGTGCCAGCAGTCAAGCGGGGGGGCTAACCTACGAGCAGTACTTC; CDR3aa: CASSQAGGLTYEQYF
d_gene: .; v_gene: TRBV7-2; j_gene: TRBJ1-5; abundance: few; CDR3nt: TGTGCCAGCAGCTTAGTCGGACCTGGAAATCAGCCCCAGCATTTT; CDR3aa: CASSLVGPGNQPQHF
d_gene: .; v_gene: TRBV4-1; j_gene: TRBJ1-4; abundance: .; CDR3nt: TGCGCCAGCAGCCAAACAGGGATAGGTACTAATGAAAAACTGTTTTTT; CDR3aa: CASSQTGIGTNEKLFF
d_gene: .; v_gene: TRBV12-3/TRBV12-4; j_gene: TRBJ1-5; abundance: few; CDR3nt: TGTGCCAGCAGCCCAACAGGTGCAGCTCAGCCCCAGCATTTT; CDR3aa: CASSPTGAAQPQHF
d_gene: .; v_gene: TRBV21-1; j_gene: TRBJ1-5; abundance: few; CDR3nt: TGTGCCAGCAGCAAAGACCGGACAGGGGGCAATCAGCCCCAGCATTTT; CDR3aa: CASSKDRTGGNQPQHF
d_gene: .; v_gene: TRBV10-3; j_gene: TRBJ2-7; abundance: .; CDR3nt: TGTGCCATCACTTCGGGTTGGGGGATATACAGGGTCTTCAGGGGCGAGCAGTACTTC; CDR3aa: CAITSGWGIYRVFRGEQYF
d_gene: TRBD2; v_gene: TRBV28; j_gene: TRBJ2-7; abundance: .; CDR3nt: TGTGCCAGCAGTCGTCGCCTGACTAGCGGGAAGCGAGAGCAGTACTTC; CDR3aa: CASSRRLTSGKREQYF
d_gene: .; v_gene: TRBV7-2; j_gene: TRBJ2-5; abundance: once; CDR3nt: TGTGCCAGCAGCTTACGCAGGGTCGAGACCCAGTACTTC; CDR3aa: CASSLRRVETQYF
d_gene: .; v_gene: TRBV2; j_gene: TRBJ1-3; abundance: .; CDR3nt: TGTGCCAGCAGTGAGAGACACCCGAGCTCTGGAAACACCATATATTTT; CDR3aa: CASSERHPSSGNTIYF
d_gene: .; v_gene: TRBV4-2; j_gene: TRBJ2-7; abundance: .; CDR3nt: TGTGCCAGCAGCCAAGCCCTGGCAGTTAGGGATTACGAGCAGTACTTC; CDR3aa: CASSQALAVRDYEQYF
d_gene: .; v_gene: TRBV11-2; j_gene: TRBJ2-3; abundance: .; CDR3nt: TGTGCCAGCAGCTTAATAGGACTCCGGCGGGTTTCGAAAGATACGCAGTATTTT; CDR3aa: CASSLIGLRRVSKDTQYF
d_gene: .; v_gene: TRBV20-1; j_gene: TRBJ2-7; abundance: few; CDR3nt: TGCAGTGCTAGTAGACAGAGCTCCTACGAGCAGTACTTC; CDR3aa: CSASRQSSYEQYF
d_gene: .; v_gene: TRBV20-1; j_gene: TRBJ2-7; abundance: many; CDR3nt: TGCAGTGCTAGTCTGGGGCAAGGGACCTACGAGCAGTACTTC; CDR3aa: CSASLGQGTYEQYF
d_gene: .; v_gene: TRBV28; j_gene: TRBJ2-2; abundance: few; CDR3nt: TGTGCCAGCAGGACAGCCCCGAACACCGGGGAGCTGTTTTTT; CDR3aa: CASRTAPNTGELFF
d_gene: TRBD2; v_gene: TRBV29-1; j_gene: TRBJ2-5; abundance: .; CDR3nt: TGCAGCGTTCCTAAGGGGGGTTTAGCGGGGGGGCGGAAGACCCAGTACTTC; CDR3aa: CSVPKGGLAGGRKTQYF
d_gene: .; v_gene: TRBV5-1; j_gene: TRBJ1-6; abundance: few; CDR3nt: TGCGCCAGCAGCTTGGCGAGGGGTTATAATTCACCCCTCCACTTT; CDR3aa: CASSLARGYNSPLHF
d_gene: TRBD1; v_gene: TRBV4-2; j_gene: TRBJ1-1; abundance: few; CDR3nt: TGTGCCAGCAGCCAAGACAAGGGACAGGGGAACACTGAAGCTTTCTTT; CDR3aa: CASSQDKGQGNTEAFF
d_gene: .; v_gene: TRBV28; j_gene: TRBJ1-1; abundance: once; CDR3nt: TGTGCCAGCAGTCCCCTCCTAAAGATGGGCCGGAGCAATGAAGCTTTCTTT; CDR3aa: CASSPLLKMGRSNEAFF
d_gene: .; v_gene: TRBV20-1; j_gene: TRBJ2-1; abundance: .; CDR3nt: TGCAGTGCTGGAAAAAGTGAGCAGTTCTTC; CDR3aa: CSAGKSEQFF
d_gene: TRBD1; v_gene: TRBV20-1; j_gene: TRBJ2-4; abundance: few; CDR3nt: TGCAGTGCTAGATTCCTCAGGGACAGGGGCCAGTACTTC; CDR3aa: CSARFLRDRGQYF